This T cell receptor (beta chain) was observed in a study of blood T cell repertoires in COVID-19. Study information: Specimens from acute and convalescent COVID-19 originated in the United States, Italy and Spain. Sources were T cells, B-cell-depleted T cells, or PBMCs; the material itself was cDNA or gDNA.

Per germline, CDR1 SQVTM and CDR2 ANQGSEA. The CDR3 has 14 residues. The germline V and J ends were trimmed by 0 bases and 5 bases, with 10 bases remaining between them. The authors' processing: Reference gene primer amplification gave estimated nucleated cell counts. Assay used: immunoSEQ multiplex PCR; TCRdb lists only in-frame clones, some missing. That table gives V, J and clone size, and the DNA gave D and trimming. The table has over 50,000 clones, roughly 84% seen once. This sequence was found in a man aged 50 to 60 with acute or convalescent COVID-19. The chain combines TRBV29-1 with TRBJ1-4; TRBD1 might be the D (5 bases). The sequenced material came from peripheral blood. The CDR3 region is CSVEEGQQNEKLFF. The CDR3 nucleotides read TGCAGCGTTGAAGAGGGGCAGCAAAATGAAAAACTGTTTTTT.